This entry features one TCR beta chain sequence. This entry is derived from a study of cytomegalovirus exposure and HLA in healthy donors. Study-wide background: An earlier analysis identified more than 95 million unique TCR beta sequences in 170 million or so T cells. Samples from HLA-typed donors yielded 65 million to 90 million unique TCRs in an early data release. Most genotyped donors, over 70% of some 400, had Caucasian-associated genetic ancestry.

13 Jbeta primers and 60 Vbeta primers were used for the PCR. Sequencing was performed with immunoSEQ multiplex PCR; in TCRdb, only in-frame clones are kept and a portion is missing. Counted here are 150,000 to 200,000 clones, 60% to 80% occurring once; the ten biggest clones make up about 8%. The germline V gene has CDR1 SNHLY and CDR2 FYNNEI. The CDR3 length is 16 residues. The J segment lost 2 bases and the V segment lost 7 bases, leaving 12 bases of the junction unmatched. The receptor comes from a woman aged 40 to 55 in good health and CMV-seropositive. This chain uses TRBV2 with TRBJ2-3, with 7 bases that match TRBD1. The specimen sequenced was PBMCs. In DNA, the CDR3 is TGTGCCAGCACCCCTAGGGACAGCAGATTCACAGATACGCAGTATTTT. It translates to CASTPRDSRFTDTQYF. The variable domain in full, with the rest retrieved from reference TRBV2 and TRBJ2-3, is EPEVTQTPSHQVTQMGQEVILRCVPISNHLYFYWYRQILGQKVEFLVSFYNNEISEKSEIFDDQFSVERPDGSNFTLKIRSTKLEDSAMYFCASTPRDSRFTDTQYFGPGTRLTVL.